What follows describes a single T cell receptor beta chain. Between the trimmed V and J ends, which lost 4 bases and 4 bases, there was a span of 4 bases. The germline CDR1 and CDR2 sequences are MNHNY and SVGAGI (reference sequence). This CDR3 spans 11 amino acids. The data originate from a study of cytotoxic CD8 clonotypes in ibrutinib-treated CLL. Assay used: immunoSEQ multiplex PCR; TCRdb lists only in-frame clones, some missing. Seen here are some 130,000 clones, approximately 85% observed once, and the top ten hold roughly 2%. The clonotype originates from a human donor with chronic lymphocytic leukemia. The chain uses TRBV6-6 and TRBJ1-1; no clear D. This sample comprised PBMCs, obtained after 24 months of ibrutinib treatment. CDR3 DNA: TGTGCCAGCAGTTTGGGCACTGAAGCTTTCTTT. Protein: CASSLGTEAFF.